This T cell receptor beta chain came from a study of blood T cell repertoires in COVID-19. Study-wide background: The United States, Italy and Spain supplied acute and convalescent COVID-19 samples. Nucleic acid was either cDNA or gDNA, and it came from T cells, B-cell-depleted T cells, or PBMCs.

The germline V gene encodes CDR1 SNHLY and CDR2 FYNNEI. The germline V and J ends were trimmed by 7 bases and 7 bases, with 20 bases remaining between them. The CDR3 has 16 amino acids. Repertoires were generated with immunoSEQ multiplex PCR, while TCRdb's copy carries only in-frame clones and drops some. The sample contains around 150,000 clones, around 90% of which appear only once. The chain carries TRBV2 and TRBJ1-6; D is unresolved. This TCR was recovered from a man between 60 and 70 years old with active or convalescent COVID-19. Sequencing was performed on peripheral blood. CDR3 region: CASTYEAGRANSPLHF. CDR3 bases: TGTGCCAGCACCTACGAGGCGGGGAGAGCAAATTCACCCCTCCACTTT.